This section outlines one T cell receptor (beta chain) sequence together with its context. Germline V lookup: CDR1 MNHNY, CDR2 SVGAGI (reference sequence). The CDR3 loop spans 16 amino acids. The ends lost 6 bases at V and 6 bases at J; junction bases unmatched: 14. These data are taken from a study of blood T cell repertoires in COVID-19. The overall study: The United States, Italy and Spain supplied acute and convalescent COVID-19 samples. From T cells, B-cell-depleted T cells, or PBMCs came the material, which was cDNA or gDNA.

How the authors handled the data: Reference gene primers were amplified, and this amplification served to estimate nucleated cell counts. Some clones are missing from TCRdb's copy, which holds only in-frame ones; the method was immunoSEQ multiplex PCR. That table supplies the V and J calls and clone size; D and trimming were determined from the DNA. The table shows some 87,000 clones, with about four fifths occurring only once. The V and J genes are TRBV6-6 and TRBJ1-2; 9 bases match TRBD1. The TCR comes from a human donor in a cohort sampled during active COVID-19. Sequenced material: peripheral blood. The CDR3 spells CASRRGQQGAIDGYTF. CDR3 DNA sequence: TGTGCCAGCAGGCGGGGCCAACAGGGGGCCATCGATGGCTACACCTTC.